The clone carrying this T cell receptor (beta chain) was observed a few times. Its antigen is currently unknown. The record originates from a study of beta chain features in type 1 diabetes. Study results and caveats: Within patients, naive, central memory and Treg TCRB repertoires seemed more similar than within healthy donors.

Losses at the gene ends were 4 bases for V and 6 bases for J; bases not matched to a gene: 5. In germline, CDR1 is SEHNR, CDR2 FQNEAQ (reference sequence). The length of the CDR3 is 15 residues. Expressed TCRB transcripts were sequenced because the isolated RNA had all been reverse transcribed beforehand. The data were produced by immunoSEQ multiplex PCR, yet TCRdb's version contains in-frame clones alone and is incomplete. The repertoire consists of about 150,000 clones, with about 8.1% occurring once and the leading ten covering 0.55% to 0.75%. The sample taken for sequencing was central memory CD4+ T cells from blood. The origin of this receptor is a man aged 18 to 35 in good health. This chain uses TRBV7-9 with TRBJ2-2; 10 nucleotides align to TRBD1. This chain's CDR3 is CASSYLTGGPGELFF. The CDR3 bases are TGTGCCAGCAGCTATCTGACAGGGGGCCCCGGGGAGCTGTTTTTT.